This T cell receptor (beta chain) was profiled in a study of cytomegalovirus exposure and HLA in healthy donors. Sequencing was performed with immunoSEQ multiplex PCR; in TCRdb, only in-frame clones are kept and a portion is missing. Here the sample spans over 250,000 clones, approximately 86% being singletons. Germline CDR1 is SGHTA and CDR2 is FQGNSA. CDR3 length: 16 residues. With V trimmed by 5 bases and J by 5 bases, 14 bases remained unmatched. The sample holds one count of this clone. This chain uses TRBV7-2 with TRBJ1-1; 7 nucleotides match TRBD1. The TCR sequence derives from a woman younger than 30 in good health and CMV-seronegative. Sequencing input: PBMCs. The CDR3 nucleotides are TGTGCCAGCAGCCCAGCCCTGACAGGGATTGCGACTGAAGCTTTCTTT. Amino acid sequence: CASSPALTGIATEAFF. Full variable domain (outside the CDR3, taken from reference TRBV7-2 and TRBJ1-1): GAGVSQSPSNKVTEKGKDVELRCDPISGHTALYWYRQSLGQGLEFLIYFQGNSAPDKSGLPSDRFSAERTGGSVSTLTIQRTQQEDSAVYLCASSPALTGIATEAFFGQGTRLTVV.